Listed below are T cell receptor beta chains from one sample, sequenced in a study of blood T cell repertoires in COVID-19. Sequenced by immunoSEQ multiplex PCR; TCRdb stores in-frame clones only, minus some. The sample contains some 190,000 clones, roughly 90% of which appear only once. What was sequenced was peripheral blood. The origin of the receptors is a man between 18 and 29 years old with active or convalescent COVID-19. Each CDR3 is given with its conserved first and last residue. Each record gives: clone size, D gene, V gene, J gene, CDR3 protein, CDR3 DNA. A D gene is named only where the DNA matches it firmly. Some rows have no size entry. The others give once, few or many, or a class for an expanded clone.

NA,NA,TRBV3-1/TRBV3-2,TRBJ2-3,CASSQSQGVDTQYF,TGTGCCAGCAGCCAATCACAGGGCGTGGATACGCAGTATTTT
NA,NA,TRBV3-1/TRBV3-2,TRBJ1-2,CASSQTALTDGYTF,TGTGCCAGCAGCCAAACGGCCTTGACAGATGGCTACACCTTC
NA,NA,TRBV19,TRBJ1-5,CASSIGGWDTKDQPQHF,TGTGCCAGTAGTATAGGGGGCTGGGACACGAAAGATCAGCCCCAGCATTTT
once,NA,TRBV4-3,TRBJ1-2,CASSQDQGTYGYTF,TGCGCCAGCAGCCAAGATCAGGGTACCTATGGCTACACCTTC
NA,TRBD1,TRBV6-6,TRBJ1-5,CASTRQGSNQPQHF,TGTGCCAGCACCCGACAGGGTAGCAATCAGCCCCAGCATTTT
NA,TRBD1,TRBV5-1,TRBJ2-5,CASSEPGQQETQYF,TGCGCCAGCAGCGAACCGGGACAGCAAGAGACCCAGTACTTC
NA,NA,TRBV7-2,TRBJ2-5,CASSIQTGNQETQYF,TGTGCCAGCAGCATTCAGACAGGAAATCAAGAGACCCAGTACTTC
NA,NA,TRBV5-5,TRBJ2-7,CASSFHRDTSYEQYF,TGTGCCAGCAGCTTCCACCGGGACACTTCCTACGAGCAGTACTTC
NA,TRBD1,TRBV7-2,TRBJ1-6,CASSFRGLGSPLHF,TGTGCCAGCAGTTTTAGGGGGCTTGGTTCACCCCTCCACTTT
NA,NA,TRBV6-6,TRBJ2-7,CASSYLQDNEQYF,TGTGCCAGCAGTTACCTTCAGGACAACGAGCAGTACTTC
once,TRBD1,TRBV7-2,TRBJ1-4,CASGVQGAINEKLFF,TGTGCCAGCGGGGTACAGGGGGCCATTAATGAAAAACTGTTTTTT
NA,NA,TRBV5-1,TRBJ2-4,CASSPELSGVQYF,TGCGCCAGCAGCCCGGAGCTTTCGGGGGTTCAGTACTTC
NA,TRBD2,TRBV9,TRBJ2-1,CASSWTSGDEQFF,TGTGCCAGCAGCTGGACTAGCGGCGATGAGCAGTTCTTC
NA,NA,TRBV21-1,TRBJ2-7,CASSKAGLAGGYEQYF,TGTGCCAGCAGCAAAGCAGGGCTAGCGGGAGGATACGAGCAGTACTTC
NA,NA,TRBV4-3,TRBJ1-5,CASSQDFQGARGPQHF,TGCGCCAGCAGCCAAGACTTCCAAGGAGCCCGGGGGCCCCAGCATTTT
NA,NA,TRBV4-1,TRBJ2-1,CASSHRENVYDEQFF,TGCGCCAGCAGCCATAGAGAGAATGTTTACGATGAGCAGTTCTTC
few,TRBD1,TRBV5-1,TRBJ1-6,CASSPGTGFESPLHF,TGCGCCAGCAGCCCCGGGACAGGGTTTGAATCACCCCTCCACTTT
once,NA,TRBV19,TRBJ1-4,CASKTDTATNEKLFF,TGTGCCAGTAAAACGGACACTGCAACTAATGAAAAACTGTTTTTT
NA,NA,TRBV5-1,TRBJ1-5,CASSLGRGKNQPQHF,TGCGCCAGCAGCTTGGGCCGGGGAAAAAATCAGCCCCAGCATTTT
NA,TRBD1,TRBV28,TRBJ2-7,CASRPPYGQGVYEQYF,TGTGCCAGCAGACCCCCCTATGGACAGGGGGTTTACGAGCAGTACTTC
NA,NA,TRBV7-9,TRBJ1-1,CASSSEQETTEAFF,TGTGCCAGCAGCAGCGAACAGGAGACCACTGAAGCTTTCTTT
NA,NA,TRBV10-3,TRBJ1-3,CAISERGGSGNTIYF,TGTGCCATCAGTGAGAGGGGAGGTTCTGGAAACACCATATATTTT
NA,TRBD1,TRBV11-2,TRBJ2-7,CASSLGAGGTTPSYEQYF,TGTGCCAGCAGCTTAGGTGCAGGGGGAACCACCCCCTCCTACGAGCAGTACTTC
NA,NA,TRBV28,TRBJ1-1,CASSLVYRAEAFF,TGTGCCAGCAGTTTAGTCTACAGGGCGGAGGCTTTCTTT
NA,NA,TRBV19,TRBJ1-2,CASSVDRSYGYTF,TGTGCCAGTAGTGTCGATCGCAGCTATGGCTACACCTTC
NA,NA,TRBV11-2,TRBJ1-1,CASSLTSGMNTEAFF,TGTGCCAGCAGCTTAACCAGCGGGATGAACACTGAAGCTTTCTTT
NA,TRBD2,TRBV4-1,TRBJ2-1,CASSHGLGNEQFF,TGCGCCAGCAGCCACGGACTAGGCAATGAGCAGTTCTTC
NA,NA,TRBV12-3/TRBV12-4,TRBJ1-3,CASRQTAGNTIYF,TGTGCCAGCAGGCAGACAGCTGGAAACACCATATATTTT
NA,TRBD2,TRBV2,TRBJ2-7,CATSSGSTYEQYF,TGTGCCACCTCTAGCGGGAGTACCTACGAGCAGTACTTC
NA,TRBD2,TRBV9,TRBJ2-5,CASSGPRGGYQETQYF,TGTGCCAGCAGCGGCCCCCGGGGAGGGTACCAAGAGACCCAGTACTTC
once,NA,TRBV7-2,TRBJ2-1,CASSLASYEQFF,TGTGCCAGCAGCTTAGCGAGTTATGAGCAGTTCTTC
once,TRBD1,TRBV4-1,TRBJ1-5,CASSQIDRGYQPQHF,TGCGCCAGCAGCCAGATTGACAGGGGTTATCAGCCCCAGCATTTT
NA,TRBD1,TRBV7-8,TRBJ1-1,CASSLGYRDRLSSAFF,TGTGCCAGCAGCTTAGGATATCGGGACAGGCTCTCTTCGGCTTTCTTT
NA,NA,TRBV27,TRBJ2-1,CASSIPGLFEQFF,TGTGCCAGCAGTATACCCGGACTATTTGAGCAGTTCTTC
NA,NA,TRBV6-5,TRBJ1-5,CASSYWGTEGNQPQHF,TGTGCCAGCAGCTACTGGGGTACGGAGGGCAATCAGCCCCAGCATTTT
NA,TRBD2,TRBV5-5,TRBJ2-1,CASSLELAGGYNEQFF,TGTGCCAGCAGCCTGGAACTAGCGGGAGGATACAATGAGCAGTTCTTC
NA,TRBD2,TRBV11-3,TRBJ2-1,CASSYGLAGVNEQFF,TGTGCCAGCAGTTATGGACTAGCGGGAGTCAATGAGCAGTTCTTC
NA,NA,TRBV19,TRBJ2-2,CASSILSAHLEAGELFF,TGTGCCAGTAGTATATTATCGGCCCATCTGGAGGCCGGGGAGCTGTTTTTT
NA,TRBD2,TRBV12-5,TRBJ2-1,CASGPSGSYNEQFF,TGTGCTAGTGGACCCAGCGGGAGCTACAATGAGCAGTTCTTC
NA,TRBD2,TRBV5-8,TRBJ2-3,CASSLVFVSGRTDTQYF,TGTGCCAGCAGCTTGGTTTTTGTTAGCGGGAGAACAGATACGCAGTATTTT
NA,TRBD1,TRBV5-8,TRBJ1-2,CASSLEFPGQVGDGYTF,TGTGCCAGCAGCTTGGAGTTCCCGGGACAGGTAGGAGATGGCTACACCTTC
NA,TRBD2,TRBV4-1,TRBJ2-1,CASSQPRSGRAYNEQFF,TGCGCCAGCAGCCAGCCCAGAAGCGGGAGGGCCTACAATGAGCAGTTCTTC
NA,NA,TRBV6-5,TRBJ1-2,CASTHRGGPRGYTF,TGTGCCAGCACTCACCGGGGGGGGCCGCGTGGCTACACCTTC
NA,NA,TRBV5-8,TRBJ1-3,CASSLYSSGNTIYF,TGTGCCAGCAGCTTGTACAGTTCTGGAAACACCATATATTTT
NA,NA,TRBV6-5,TRBJ2-1,CASTELSSYNEQFF,TGTGCCAGCACCGAATTGAGCTCCTACAATGAGCAGTTCTTC
NA,NA,TRBV24-1,TRBJ2-3,CATSGPGVSDTQYF,TGTGCCACCAGTGGTCCGGGAGTCTCAGATACGCAGTATTTT
once,TRBD1,TRBV10-3,TRBJ2-1,CAITKGQEENEQFF,TGTGCCATCACCAAGGGACAGGAAGAAAATGAGCAGTTCTTC
few,TRBD1,TRBV2,TRBJ1-1,CASRYRGLNTEAFF,TGTGCCAGCAGGTACAGGGGGCTCAACACTGAAGCTTTCTTT
NA,NA,TRBV7-3,TRBJ2-2,CASSLNRGSTGELFF,TGTGCCAGCAGCCTCAATAGGGGCAGCACCGGGGAGCTGTTTTTT
NA,TRBD1,TRBV5-4,TRBJ2-7,CASSSRDSSYEQYF,TGTGCCAGCAGCTCCCGGGACAGCTCCTACGAGCAGTACTTC
once,NA,TRBV30,TRBJ1-3,CAWTGAGNTIYF,TGTGCCTGGACGGGGGCTGGAAACACCATATATTTT
NA,TRBD1,TRBV30,TRBJ1-5,CAWSALDRGQPQHF,TGTGCCTGGAGTGCCCTGGACAGGGGGCAGCCCCAGCATTTT
few,NA,TRBV3-1/TRBV3-2,TRBJ1-1,CASSQVSSRTEAFF,TGTGCCAGCAGCCAAGTCTCTTCTCGGACAGAAGCTTTCTTT
NA,NA,TRBV6-5,TRBJ1-5,CASGAVSNQPQHF,TGTGCCAGCGGGGCAGTTAGCAATCAGCCCCAGCATTTT